What follows describes a single T cell receptor beta chain. Germline lookup yields CDR1 SGDLS and CDR2 YYNGEE. CDR3 length equals 14 residues. Trimming removed 6 bases from V and 3 bases from J; junction bases left unmatched: 6. This record comes from a study of early T cells in non-severe SARS-CoV-2 infection. Separate cDNA molecules each had unique molecular identifiers attached to them. TCRdb ran MiXCR on the 5' RACE reads and lists one entry per CDR3 protein. The repertoire holds around 60,000 distinct CDR3 sequences, around 21% seen once, with approximately 15% in the top ten. V gene TRBV9 combines with J gene TRBJ2-1; TRBD2 aligns across 7 bases. Sample: whole blood, taken at baseline. The receptor's source is an adult who was a healthcare worker with PCR-confirmed SARS-CoV-2 infection or an uninfected control (not recorded which). CDR3 nucleotide sequence: TGTGCCAGCACCGGGGCGGGGGTCTACAATGAGCAGTTCTTC. Translated: CASTGAGVYNEQFF. The full variable domain, its missing parts supplied by reference TRBV9 and TRBJ2-1, is DSGVTQTPKHLITATGQRVTLRCSPRSGDLSVYWYQQSLDQGLQFLIQYYNGEERAKGNILERFSAQQFPDLHSELNLSSLELGDSALYFCASTGAGVYNEQFFGPGTRLTVL.